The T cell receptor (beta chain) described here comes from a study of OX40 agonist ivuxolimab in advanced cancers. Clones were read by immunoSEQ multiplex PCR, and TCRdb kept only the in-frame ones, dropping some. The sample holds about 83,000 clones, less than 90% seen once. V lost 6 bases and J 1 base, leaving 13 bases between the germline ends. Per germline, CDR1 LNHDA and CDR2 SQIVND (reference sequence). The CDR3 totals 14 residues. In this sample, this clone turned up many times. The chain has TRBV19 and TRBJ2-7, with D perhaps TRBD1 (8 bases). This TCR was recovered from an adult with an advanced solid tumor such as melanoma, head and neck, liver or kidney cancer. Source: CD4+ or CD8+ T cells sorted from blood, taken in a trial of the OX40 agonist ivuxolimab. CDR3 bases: TGTGCCAGTAGAGAACAGGGGGGGTCCTACGAGCAGTACTTC. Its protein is CASREQGGSYEQYF.